A selection of T cell receptor beta chains follows, all from one sample in a study of beta chain features in type 1 diabetes. Clones were sequenced by immunoSEQ multiplex PCR, and TCRdb holds only the in-frame ones, with some missing. The repertoire has under 900,000 clones, 17% of them found once; the top ten carry 0.023%. Sample: naive CD4+ T cells from blood. Every receptor here comes from a young woman in good health. CDR3s include the opening cysteine and the closing phenylalanine or tryptophan. Each record gives: J gene, D gene, V gene, clone size, CDR3 protein, CDR3 DNA. The D gene is left open where the match is weak. A row's size may be missing; if present it is once, few, many or a size class.

TRBJ2-2 | - | TRBV7-2 | - | CASSLRRVNTGELFF | TGTGCCAGCAGCTTAAGGCGCGTGAACACCGGGGAGCTGTTTTTT
TRBJ2-7 | - | TRBV28 | - | CASTTGHRLEQYF | TGTGCCAGCACCACCGGACACAGGCTCGAGCAGTACTTC
TRBJ1-2 | TRBD1 | TRBV4-1 | few | CASSLPGGSGYTF | TGCGCCAGCAGCCTTCCAGGGGGCTCTGGCTACACCTTC
TRBJ2-5 | TRBD2 | TRBV11-1 | few | CASSTAGGLETQYF | TGTGCCAGCAGCACAGCGGGAGGACTGGAGACCCAGTACTTC
TRBJ1-2 | - | TRBV9 | few | CASSVSYRDVHGYTF | TGTGCCAGCAGCGTGAGTTACAGGGATGTTCATGGCTACACCTTC
TRBJ2-7 | - | TRBV21-1 | few | CANKHGQNNYEQYF | TGTGCCAACAAGCACGGGCAGAATAACTACGAGCAGTACTTC
TRBJ1-5 | - | TRBV2 | - | CASRTGGQPQHF | TGTGCCAGTCGGACTGGTGGTCAGCCCCAGCATTTT
TRBJ2-7 | TRBD1 | TRBV6-1 | - | CASSRGGQPSYEQYF | TGTGCCAGCAGTCGAGGGGGACAGCCCTCCTACGAGCAGTACTTC
TRBJ2-3 | - | TRBV13 | - | CASSFGVNTDTQYF | TGTGCCAGCAGCTTCGGGGTAAACACAGATACGCAGTATTTT
TRBJ2-1 | TRBD1 | TRBV2 | - | CASSVDRGNEQFF | TGTGCCAGCAGTGTGGACAGGGGTAATGAGCAGTTCTTC
TRBJ2-6 | - | TRBV4-1 | - | CASSQLPGLGANVLTF | TGCGCCAGCAGCCAACTCCCAGGACTTGGGGCCAACGTCCTGACTTTC
TRBJ2-7 | TRBD2 | TRBV18 | few | CASSPKGSAGGNEQYF | TGTGCCAGCTCTCCTAAGGGATCAGCGGGAGGGAACGAGCAGTACTTC
TRBJ2-3 | TRBD2 | TRBV4-2 | - | CASSQDPPGGGRGDTQYF | TGTGCCAGCAGCCAAGACCCCCCGGGTGGCGGGAGGGGAGATACGCAGTATTTT
TRBJ1-2 | - | TRBV5-1 | few | CASSLGVANYGYTF | TGCGCCAGCAGCTTGGGGGTAGCTAACTATGGCTACACCTTC
TRBJ2-3 | - | TRBV5-1 | - | CASSLGQITDTQYF | TGCGCCAGCAGCTTGGGACAGATCACAGATACGCAGTATTTT
TRBJ2-7 | - | TRBV5-1 | few | CASSSLFYEQYF | TGCGCCAGCAGCTCCCTTTTTTACGAGCAGTACTTC
TRBJ2-1 | TRBD2 | TRBV7-3 | few | CASSEGSGTTFEQFF | TGTGCCAGCAGCGAAGGGAGCGGGACTACATTCGAGCAGTTCTTC
TRBJ1-6 | - | TRBV4-2 | few | CASSQSGRGSYNSPLHF | TGTGCCAGCAGCCAAAGCGGTAGGGGATCCTATAATTCACCCCTCCACTTT
TRBJ2-5 | TRBD2 | TRBV2 | few | CASRRLAGVETQYF | TGTGCCAGCAGAAGACTAGCGGGAGTGGAGACCCAGTACTTC
TRBJ2-1 | - | TRBV4-2 | - | CASSQELDRLQFF | TGTGCCAGCAGCCAAGAACTCGACAGGTTACAGTTCTTC
TRBJ2-7 | TRBD1 | TRBV10-3 | - | CAISGQGSSYEQYF | TGTGCCATCAGTGGACAGGGCAGCTCCTACGAGCAGTACTTC
TRBJ2-5 | - | TRBV5-5 | - | CASSSGQYQETQYF | TGTGCCAGCAGCTCCGGACAGTACCAAGAGACCCAGTACTTC
TRBJ2-7 | TRBD2 | TRBV2 | few | CASMTSGASEEQYF | TGTGCCAGCATGACTAGCGGGGCCAGTGAGGAGCAGTACTTC
TRBJ2-3 | TRBD2 | TRBV6-5 | few | CASKLAGSDTQYF | TGTGCCAGCAAACTAGCGGGTTCAGATACGCAGTATTTT
TRBJ2-7 | - | TRBV4-2 | few | CASRQGYGLTSEQYF | TGTGCCAGCAGACAAGGGTATGGACTTACCTCCGAGCAGTACTTC
TRBJ2-2 | - | TRBV19 | - | CASRMTGSAGELFF | TGTGCCAGTAGAATGACTGGCAGCGCCGGGGAGCTGTTTTTT
TRBJ2-4 | - | TRBV20-1 | - | CSGWYDIQYF | TGCAGTGGATGGTATGACATTCAGTACTTC
TRBJ2-1 | TRBD1 | TRBV19 | few | CASSPWGQGSYNEQFF | TGTGCCAGTAGTCCCTGGGGACAGGGGTCCTACAATGAGCAGTTCTTC
TRBJ2-3 | TRBD2 | TRBV27 | - | CASSSAGVADTQYF | TGTGCCAGCAGTTCCGCGGGAGTGGCAGATACGCAGTATTTT
TRBJ2-5 | - | TRBV18 | - | CASSLSGEETQYF | TGTGCCAGCTCACTCTCGGGGGAAGAGACCCAGTACTTC
TRBJ2-1 | - | TRBV4-3 | - | CASSQVTPSYRNEQFF | TGCGCCAGCAGCCAAGTTACCCCTAGTTACAGGAATGAGCAGTTCTTC
TRBJ2-2 | TRBD1 | TRBV5-1 | - | CASSSPGTGVVGELFF | TGCGCCAGCAGCTCACCCGGGACAGGGGTCGTCGGGGAGCTGTTTTTT
TRBJ2-3 | TRBD2 | TRBV4-3 | - | CASSHKPSGSTDTQYF | TGCGCCAGCAGCCACAAACCTAGCGGGAGCACAGATACGCAGTATTTT
TRBJ2-7 | TRBD2 | TRBV29-1 | few | CSVEKATSGRRGEQYF | TGCAGCGTTGAAAAGGCCACTAGCGGGAGACGTGGCGAGCAGTACTTC
TRBJ1-2 | - | TRBV4-3 | - | CASSTQGGNGYTF | TGCGCCAGCAGTACCCAGGGAGGTAATGGCTACACCTTC
TRBJ1-5 | TRBD1 | TRBV7-2 | - | CASSPRGGNQPQHF | TGTGCCAGCAGCCCCAGGGGGGGAAATCAGCCCCAGCATTTT
TRBJ2-7 | - | TRBV28 | - | CASSLDLTGGAYEQYF | TGTGCCAGCAGTTTAGACCTGACCGGTGGGGCTTACGAGCAGTACTTC
TRBJ2-7 | TRBD2 | TRBV4-3 | - | CASSQERAGGYEQYF | TGCGCCAGCAGCCAAGAGAGAGCGGGAGGGTACGAGCAGTACTTC
TRBJ2-1 | TRBD1 | TRBV4-3 | few | CASSQAPGQGTHNEQFF | TGCGCCAGCAGCCAAGCACCGGGACAGGGGACCCACAATGAGCAGTTCTTC
TRBJ2-7 | TRBD2 | TRBV6-6 | few | CASSYGSGSYEQYF | TGTGCCAGCAGTTACGGAAGCGGGAGCTACGAGCAGTACTTC
TRBJ2-5 | - | TRBV5-1 | few | CASTQPGLGQETQYF | TGCGCCAGCACCCAACCGGGGTTGGGTCAAGAGACCCAGTACTTC
TRBJ2-4 | - | TRBV11-1 | - | CASSLAGNKNIQYF | TGTGCCAGCAGCCTCGCGGGGAACAAAAACATTCAGTACTTC
TRBJ2-5 | - | TRBV21-1 | many | CASSLGSRYF | TGTGCCAGCAGTTTGGGGTCTCGATACTTC
TRBJ2-1 | TRBD1 | TRBV7-2 | - | CASSLGTGGIYEQFF | TGTGCCAGCAGCTTAGGGACAGGGGGCATATATGAGCAGTTCTTC
TRBJ2-1 | - | TRBV2 | few | CASSEEAGPGGQFF | TGTGCCAGCAGTGAGGAGGCTGGTCCGGGTGGGCAGTTCTTC
TRBJ2-1 | TRBD2 | TRBV5-4 | - | CASSPASGRLGYNEQFF | TGTGCCAGCAGCCCCGCTAGCGGGAGGTTGGGGTACAATGAGCAGTTCTTC
TRBJ2-3 | TRBD1 | TRBV7-2 | - | CASSSWDRQYF | TGTGCCAGCAGCTCATGGGACAGGCAGTATTTT
TRBJ2-3 | - | TRBV28 | few | CASRERADTQYF | TGTGCCAGCAGAGAGAGGGCAGATACGCAGTATTTT
TRBJ2-5 | - | TRBV4-3 | - | CASSQDRGETQYF | TGCGCCAGCAGCCAAGATCGGGGAGAGACCCAGTACTTC
TRBJ1-1 | - | TRBV9 | few | CASSVGAGRYTEAFF | TGTGCCAGCAGCGTGGGGGCAGGGAGGTACACTGAAGCTTTCTTT
TRBJ2-5 | TRBD2 | TRBV5-1 | - | CASRSAGGQETQYF | TGCGCCAGCAGATCAGCGGGAGGACAAGAGACCCAGTACTTC
TRBJ2-3 | - | TRBV28 | - | CASSSLAGGTDTQYF | TGTGCCAGCAGTTCCCTAGCCGGAGGAACGGATACGCAGTATTTT
TRBJ1-1 | - | TRBV18 | few | CASSPPGRNTEAFF | TGTGCCAGCTCACCACCGGGCCGGAACACTGAAGCTTTCTTT
TRBJ2-3 | TRBD2 | TRBV19 | few | CASSSLAGGRTDTQYF | TGTGCCAGTAGTAGCCTAGCGGGAGGACGCACAGATACGCAGTATTTT
TRBJ2-2 | TRBD2 | TRBV29-1 | few | CSVSLAGVKAGELFF | TGCAGCGTTTCACTAGCGGGAGTCAAAGCCGGGGAGCTGTTTTTT
TRBJ2-5 | - | TRBV5-4 | few | CASSLGPGEETQYF | TGTGCCAGCAGCTTGGGGCCAGGCGAAGAGACCCAGTACTTC
TRBJ2-1 | - | TRBV15 | - | CATSRVTGVGYNEQFF | TGTGCCACCAGCAGAGTTACGGGAGTGGGGTACAATGAGCAGTTCTTC
TRBJ2-7 | TRBD2 | TRBV28 | - | CASSLSSGRLYYEQYF | TGTGCCAGCAGTTTATCAAGCGGGAGGCTGTACTACGAGCAGTACTTC
TRBJ2-7 | - | TRBV9 | - | CASSVSSEGEQYF | TGTGCCAGCAGCGTGAGTAGTGAGGGCGAGCAGTACTTC